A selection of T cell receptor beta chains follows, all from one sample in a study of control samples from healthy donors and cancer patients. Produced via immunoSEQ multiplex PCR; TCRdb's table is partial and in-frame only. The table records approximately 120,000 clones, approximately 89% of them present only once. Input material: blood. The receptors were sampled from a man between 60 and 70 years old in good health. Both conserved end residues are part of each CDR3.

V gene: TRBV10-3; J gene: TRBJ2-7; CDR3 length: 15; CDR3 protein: CAISPGTGTSYEQYF
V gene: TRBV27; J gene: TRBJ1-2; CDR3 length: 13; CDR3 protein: CASRRSANYGYTF
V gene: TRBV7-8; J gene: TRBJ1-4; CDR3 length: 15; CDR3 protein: CASSQGARGREKLFF
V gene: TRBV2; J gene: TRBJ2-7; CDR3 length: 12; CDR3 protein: CASSAQGYEQYF
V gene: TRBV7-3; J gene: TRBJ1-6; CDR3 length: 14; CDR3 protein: CASSSGQLNSPLHF
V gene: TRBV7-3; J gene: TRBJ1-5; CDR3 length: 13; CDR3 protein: CASSFGLGQPQHF
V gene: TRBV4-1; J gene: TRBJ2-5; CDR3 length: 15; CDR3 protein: CASSQWGAPRETQYF
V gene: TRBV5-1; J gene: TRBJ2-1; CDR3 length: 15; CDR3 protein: CASHRLAGTYNEQFF
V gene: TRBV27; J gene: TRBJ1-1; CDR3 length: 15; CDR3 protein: CASSFSGTSNTEAFF
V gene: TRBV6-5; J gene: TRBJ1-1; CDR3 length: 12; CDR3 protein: CASGMGEGEAFF
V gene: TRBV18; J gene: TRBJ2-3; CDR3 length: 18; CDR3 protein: CASSSSGGTMTSTDTQYF
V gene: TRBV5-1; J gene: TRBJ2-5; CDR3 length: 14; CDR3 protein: CASRETAEGGQWYF
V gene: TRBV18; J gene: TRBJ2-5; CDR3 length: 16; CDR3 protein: CASSPPGLAGSETQYF
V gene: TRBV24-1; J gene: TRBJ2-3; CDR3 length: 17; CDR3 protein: CATSETRQGASTDTQYF
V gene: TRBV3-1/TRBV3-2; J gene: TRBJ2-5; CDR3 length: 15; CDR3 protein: CASSPRVSGGPNTYF
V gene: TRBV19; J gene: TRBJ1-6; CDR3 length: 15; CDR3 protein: CASSIAGFYNSPLHF
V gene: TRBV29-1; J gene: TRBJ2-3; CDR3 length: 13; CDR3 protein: CSVGWGGRDTQYF
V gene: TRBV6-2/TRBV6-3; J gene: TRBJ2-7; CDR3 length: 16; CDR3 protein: CASSQPRTGIANEQYF
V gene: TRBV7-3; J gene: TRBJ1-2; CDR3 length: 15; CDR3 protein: CASSPQAGTGYGYTF
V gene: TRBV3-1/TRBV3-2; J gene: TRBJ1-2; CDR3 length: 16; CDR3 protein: CASSRRGGFGFDGYTF
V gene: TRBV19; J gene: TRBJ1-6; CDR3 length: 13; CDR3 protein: CASSIMGNSPLHF
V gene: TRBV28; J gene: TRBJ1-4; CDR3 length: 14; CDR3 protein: CASSFIQGGEKLFF
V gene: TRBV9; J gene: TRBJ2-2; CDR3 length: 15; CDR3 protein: CASSVWDSSTGELFF
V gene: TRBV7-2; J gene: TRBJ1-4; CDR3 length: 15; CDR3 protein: CASSLVAGINEKLFF
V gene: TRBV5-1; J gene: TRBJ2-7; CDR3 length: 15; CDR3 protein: CASSLTSGGTYEQYF
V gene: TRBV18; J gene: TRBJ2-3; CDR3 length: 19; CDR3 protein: CASSPAAGTAPSSTDTQYF
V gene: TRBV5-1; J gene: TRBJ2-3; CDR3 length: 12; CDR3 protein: CASSFSTDTQYF
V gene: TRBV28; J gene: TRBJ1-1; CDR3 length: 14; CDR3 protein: CASSLGYMNTEAFF
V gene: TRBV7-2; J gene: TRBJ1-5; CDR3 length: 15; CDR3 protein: CASSLKGNSNQPQHF
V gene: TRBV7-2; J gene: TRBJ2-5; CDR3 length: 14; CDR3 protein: CASRPGPSGLFGYF
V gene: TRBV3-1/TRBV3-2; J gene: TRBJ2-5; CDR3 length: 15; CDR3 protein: CASSEERPFSETQYF
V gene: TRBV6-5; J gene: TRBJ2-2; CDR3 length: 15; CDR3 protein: CASSYWTSNTGELFF
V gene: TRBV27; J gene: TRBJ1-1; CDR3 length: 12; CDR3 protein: CASRFDRVWAFF
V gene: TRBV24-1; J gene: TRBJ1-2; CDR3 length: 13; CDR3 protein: CATSQTGNYGYTF
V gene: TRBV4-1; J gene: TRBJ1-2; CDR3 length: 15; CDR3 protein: CASSQATGSNYGYTF
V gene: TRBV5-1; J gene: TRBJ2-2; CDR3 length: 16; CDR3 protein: CASSWNSGGRTGELFF
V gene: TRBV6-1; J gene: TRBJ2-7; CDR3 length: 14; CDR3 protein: CASSEAGRVDEQYF
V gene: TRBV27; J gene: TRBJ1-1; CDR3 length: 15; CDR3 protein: CASSWGGVSNTEAFF
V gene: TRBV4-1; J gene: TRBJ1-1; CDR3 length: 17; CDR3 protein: CASSQDTRGRTNTEAFF
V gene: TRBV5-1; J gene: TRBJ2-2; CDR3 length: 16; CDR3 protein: CASSFTRQGAGGELFF
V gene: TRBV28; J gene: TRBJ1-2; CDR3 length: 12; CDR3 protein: CASSFFFDGYTF
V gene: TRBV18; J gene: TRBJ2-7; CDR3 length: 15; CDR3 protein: CASSRGERSGGEQYF
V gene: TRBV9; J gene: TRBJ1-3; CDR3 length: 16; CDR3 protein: CASSHTAGSSGNTIYF
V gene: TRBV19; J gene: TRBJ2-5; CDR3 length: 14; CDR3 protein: CASSSRGSWETQYF
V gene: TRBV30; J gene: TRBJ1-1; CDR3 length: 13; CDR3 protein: CAWSVQGNTEAFF
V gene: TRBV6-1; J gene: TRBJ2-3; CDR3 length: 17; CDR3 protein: CASSEAIAGGGTDTQYF
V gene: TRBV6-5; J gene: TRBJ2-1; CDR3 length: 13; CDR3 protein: CASKGLALTEQFF
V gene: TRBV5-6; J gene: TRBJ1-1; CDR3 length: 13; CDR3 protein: CASSSGMNTEAFF
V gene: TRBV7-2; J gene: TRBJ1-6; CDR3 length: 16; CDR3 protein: CASSLDPRAISSPLHF
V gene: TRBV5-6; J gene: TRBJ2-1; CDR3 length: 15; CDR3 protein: CASRGTGKPYNEQFF
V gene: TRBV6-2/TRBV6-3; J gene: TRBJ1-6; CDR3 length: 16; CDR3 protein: CASSYGSSSYNSPLHF
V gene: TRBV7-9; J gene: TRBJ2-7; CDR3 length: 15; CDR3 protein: CASSAPHVGSYEQYF
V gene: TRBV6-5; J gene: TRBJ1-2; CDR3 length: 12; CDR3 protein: CASSYSTGSYTF
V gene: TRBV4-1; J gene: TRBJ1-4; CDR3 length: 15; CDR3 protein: CASSQDLTGNEKLFF
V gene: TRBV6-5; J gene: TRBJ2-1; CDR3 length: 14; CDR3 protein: CASRQGPGRNEQFF